This paragraph covers one TCR beta chain sequence. What it binds is not known. Time point given: patch test 1, 2 weeks after DPC sensitization. The treatment denotes: therapeutic diphenylcyclopropenone sensitization with weekly scalp DPC. Whole blood, unfractionated, served as the material for total RNA extraction. The data were obtained in a study of human T cells and chemical hapten exposure. Overall study context: Yields of TCR per sample differed, chiefly owing to small differences in pooled library volume. Study-level points and caveats: The donors suffered from alopecia, so their immune response may not match that of healthy people.

TCRdb reprocessed the RACE reads with MiXCR, giving one entry per CDR3 protein. Seen here are 80,000 or so distinct CDR3 sequences, about 11% observed once, and the top ten hold approximately 4%. Sample: whole blood, taken in connection with sensitization to the hapten diphenylcyclopropenone (DPC). The clonotype originates from a woman aged 50 to 60 with alopecia areata. Some clones in this sample may be carry-over from other donors' samples.

The DNA of the CDR3 is TGTGCCAGCAGCTCCCAGGGACTAGCGAGCCACGAGCAGTACTTC. Translating gives CASSSQGLASHEQYF. This sequence joins TRBV7-2 and TRBJ2-7; 10 bases match TRBD2. This CDR3 is built from 15 residues. Germline V lookup: CDR1 SGHTA, CDR2 FQGNSA. Trimming at V came to 4 bases and at J to 5 bases, leaving 8 bases not matched to a gene.